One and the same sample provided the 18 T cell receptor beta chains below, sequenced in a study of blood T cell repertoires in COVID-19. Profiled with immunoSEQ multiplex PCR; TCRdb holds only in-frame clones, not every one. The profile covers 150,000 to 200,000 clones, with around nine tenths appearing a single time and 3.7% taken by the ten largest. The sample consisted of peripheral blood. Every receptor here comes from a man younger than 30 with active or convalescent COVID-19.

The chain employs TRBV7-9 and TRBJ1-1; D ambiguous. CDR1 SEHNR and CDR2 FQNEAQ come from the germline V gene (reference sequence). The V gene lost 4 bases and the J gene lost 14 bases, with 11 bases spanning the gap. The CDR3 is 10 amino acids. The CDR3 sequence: CASSSTDCFF. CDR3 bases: TGTGCCAGCAGCTCTACGGACTGCTTCTTT.

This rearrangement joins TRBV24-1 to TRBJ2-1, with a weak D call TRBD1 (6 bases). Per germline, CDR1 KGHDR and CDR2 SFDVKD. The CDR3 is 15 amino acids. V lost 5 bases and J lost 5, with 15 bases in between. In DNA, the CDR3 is TGTGCCACCAGTGGAGGATTCAGACAGGACAATGAGCAGTTCTTC. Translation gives CATSGGFRQDNEQFF.

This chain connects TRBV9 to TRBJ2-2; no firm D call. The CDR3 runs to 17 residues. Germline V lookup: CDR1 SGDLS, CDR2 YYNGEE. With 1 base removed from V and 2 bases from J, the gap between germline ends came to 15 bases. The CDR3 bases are TGTGCCAGCAGCGTAAACCCGTTTCTAGTAAACACCGGGGAGCTGTTTTTT. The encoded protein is CASSVNPFLVNTGELFF.

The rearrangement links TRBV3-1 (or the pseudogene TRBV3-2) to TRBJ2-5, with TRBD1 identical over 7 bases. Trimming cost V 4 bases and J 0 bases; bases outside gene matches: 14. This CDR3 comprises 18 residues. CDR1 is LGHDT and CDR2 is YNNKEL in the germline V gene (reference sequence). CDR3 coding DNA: TGTGCCAGCAGCCGAGGAGTACCGGGACAGAAAAACCAAGAGACCCAGTACTTC. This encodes CASSRGVPGQKNQETQYF.

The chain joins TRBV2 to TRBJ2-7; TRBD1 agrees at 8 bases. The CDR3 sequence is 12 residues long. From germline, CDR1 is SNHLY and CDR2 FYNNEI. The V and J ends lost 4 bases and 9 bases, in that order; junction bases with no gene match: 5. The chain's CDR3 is CASSGDRYVQYV. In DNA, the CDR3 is TGTGCCAGCAGTGGGGACAGGTATGTGCAGTACGTC.

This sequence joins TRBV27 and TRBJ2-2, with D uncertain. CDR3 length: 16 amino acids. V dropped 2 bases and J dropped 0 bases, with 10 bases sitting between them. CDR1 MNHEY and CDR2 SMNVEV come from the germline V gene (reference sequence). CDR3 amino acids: CASSLLAETNTGELFF. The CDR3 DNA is TGTGCCAGCAGTTTACTTGCGGAAACGAACACCGGGGAGCTGTTTTTT.

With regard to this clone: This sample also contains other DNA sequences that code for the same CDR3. In nucleotides, the CDR3 is TGTGCCAGCAGTTTATTTCGGGGGAACACTGAAGCTTTCTTT. It translates to CASSLFRGNTEAFF. J is TRBJ1-1 and V is TRBV28; unclear D gene. This CDR3 is built from 14 residues. Trimming pared 1 base from V and 1 base from J, leaving 7 bases between. The germline CDR1 and CDR2 sequences are MDHEN and SYDVKM.

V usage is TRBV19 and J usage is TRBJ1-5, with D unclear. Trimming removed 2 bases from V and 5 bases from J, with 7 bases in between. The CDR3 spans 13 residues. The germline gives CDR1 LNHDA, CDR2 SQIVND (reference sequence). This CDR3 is CASSINSDQPQHF. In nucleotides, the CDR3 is TGTGCCAGTAGTATAAACTCCGATCAGCCCCAGCATTTT.

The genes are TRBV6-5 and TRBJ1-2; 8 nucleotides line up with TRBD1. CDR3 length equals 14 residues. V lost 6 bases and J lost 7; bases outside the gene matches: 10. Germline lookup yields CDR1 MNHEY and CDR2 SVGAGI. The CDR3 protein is CASSQGRGLGGYTF. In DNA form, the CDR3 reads TGTGCCAGCAGCCAAGGCAGGGGGCTTGGTGGCTACACCTTC.

CDR3: CASSQENESGGPRETQYF. CDR3 bases: TGCGCCAGCAGCCAAGAGAACGAGAGCGGGGGGCCCCGGGAGACCCAGTACTTC. V usage is TRBV4-1 and J usage is TRBJ2-5, with 9 bases matching TRBD2. The CDR3 consists of 18 residues. Trimming took 0 bases from V and 5 from J; bases not matched to a gene: 13. The germline gives CDR1 MGHRA, CDR2 YSYEKL.

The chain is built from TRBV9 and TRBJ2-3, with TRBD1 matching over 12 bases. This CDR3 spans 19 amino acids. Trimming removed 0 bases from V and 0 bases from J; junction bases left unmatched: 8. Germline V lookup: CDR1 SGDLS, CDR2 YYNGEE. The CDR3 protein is CASSVETGTGGGSTDTQYF. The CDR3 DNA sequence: TGTGCCAGCAGCGTAGAGACCGGGACAGGGGGCGGTAGCACAGATACGCAGTATTTT.

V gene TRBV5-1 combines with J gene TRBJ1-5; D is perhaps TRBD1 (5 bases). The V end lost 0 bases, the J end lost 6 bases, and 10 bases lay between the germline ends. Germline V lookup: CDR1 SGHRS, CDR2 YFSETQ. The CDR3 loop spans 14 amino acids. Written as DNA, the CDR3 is TGCGCCAGCAGCTTGGCGGGGGGAGGTCAGCCCCAGCATTTT. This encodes CASSLAGGGQPQHF. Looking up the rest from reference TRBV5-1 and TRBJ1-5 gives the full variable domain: KAGVTQTPRYLIKTRGQQVTLSCSPISGHRSVSWYQQTPGQGLQFLFEYFSETQRNKGNFPGRFSGRQFSNSRSEMNVSTLELGDSALYLCASSLAGGGQPQHFGDGTRLSIL.

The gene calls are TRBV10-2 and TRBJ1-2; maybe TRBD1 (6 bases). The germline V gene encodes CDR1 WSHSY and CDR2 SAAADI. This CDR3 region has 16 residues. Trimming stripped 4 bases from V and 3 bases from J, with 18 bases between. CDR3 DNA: TGCGCCAGCAGTGGAGGGGGGGTCGACGGACACTATGGCTACACCTTC. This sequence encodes CASSGGGVDGHYGYTF.

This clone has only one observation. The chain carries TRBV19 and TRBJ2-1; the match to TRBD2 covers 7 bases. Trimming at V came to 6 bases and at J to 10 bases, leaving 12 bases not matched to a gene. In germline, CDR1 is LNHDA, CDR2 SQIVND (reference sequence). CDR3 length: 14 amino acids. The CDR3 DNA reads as TGTGCCAGTAGCCCTGTTCAGCGGGACCGAGAGCAGTTCTTC. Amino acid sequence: CASSPVQRDREQFF. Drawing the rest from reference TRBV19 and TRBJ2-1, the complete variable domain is DGGITQSPKYLFRKEGQNVTLSCEQNLNHDAMYWYRQDPGQGLRLIYYSQIVNDFQKGDIAEGYSVSREKKESFPLTVTSAQKNPTAFYLCASSPVQRDREQFFGPGTRLTVL.

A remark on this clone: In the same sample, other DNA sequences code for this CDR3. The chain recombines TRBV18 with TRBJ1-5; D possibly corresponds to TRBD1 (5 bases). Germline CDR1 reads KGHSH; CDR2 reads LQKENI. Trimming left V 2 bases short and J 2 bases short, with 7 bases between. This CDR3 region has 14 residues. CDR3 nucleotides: TGTGCCAGCTCACCAGGGGCGGGCAATCAGCCCCAGCATTTT. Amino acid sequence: CASSPGAGNQPQHF.

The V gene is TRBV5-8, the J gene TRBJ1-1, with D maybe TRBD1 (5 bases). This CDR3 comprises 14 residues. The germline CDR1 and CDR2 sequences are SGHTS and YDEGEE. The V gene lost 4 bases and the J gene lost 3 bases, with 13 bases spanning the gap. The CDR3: CASSGAAADTEAFF. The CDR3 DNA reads TGTGCCAGCAGCGGGGCCGCGGCGGACACTGAAGCTTTCTTT.

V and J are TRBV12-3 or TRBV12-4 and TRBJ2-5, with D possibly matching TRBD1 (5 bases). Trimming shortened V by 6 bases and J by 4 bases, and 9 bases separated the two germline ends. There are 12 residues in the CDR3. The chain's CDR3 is CASRSRGETQYF. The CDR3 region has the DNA TGTGCCAGCAGGAGTAGGGGAGAGACCCAGTACTTC.

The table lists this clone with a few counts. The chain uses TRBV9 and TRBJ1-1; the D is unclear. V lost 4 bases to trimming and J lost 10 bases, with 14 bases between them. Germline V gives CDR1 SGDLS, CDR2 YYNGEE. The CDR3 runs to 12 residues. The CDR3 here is CASSPNPPGAFF. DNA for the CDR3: TGTGCCAGCAGCCCCAATCCCCCCGGAGCTTTCTTT.